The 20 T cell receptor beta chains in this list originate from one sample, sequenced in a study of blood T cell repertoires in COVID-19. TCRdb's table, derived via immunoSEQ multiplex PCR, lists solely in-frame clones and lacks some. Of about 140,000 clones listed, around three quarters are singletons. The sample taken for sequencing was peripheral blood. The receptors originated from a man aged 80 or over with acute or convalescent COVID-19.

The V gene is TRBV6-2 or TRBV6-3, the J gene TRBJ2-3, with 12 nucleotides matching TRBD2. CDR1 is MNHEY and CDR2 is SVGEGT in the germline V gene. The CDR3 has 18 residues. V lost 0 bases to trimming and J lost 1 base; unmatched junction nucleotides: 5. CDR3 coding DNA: TGTGCCAGCAGTTACTCGAATCCTAGCGGGGGGGGCACAGATACGCAGTATTTT. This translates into CASSYSNPSGGGTDTQYF.

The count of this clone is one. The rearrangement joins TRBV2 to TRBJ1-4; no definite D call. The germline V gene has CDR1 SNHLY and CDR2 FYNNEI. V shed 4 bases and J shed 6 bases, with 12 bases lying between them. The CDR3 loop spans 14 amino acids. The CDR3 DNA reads TGTGCCAGCAGTGCAGCCCTACCGGATGAAAAACTGTTTTTT. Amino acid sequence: CASSAALPDEKLFF.

CDR3 in DNA: TGTGCCAGCAGTGAAGCGTATAGCGGGGCCGAGCAGTTCTTC. Protein: CASSEAYSGAEQFF. The chain recombines TRBV2 with TRBJ2-1; 8 nucleotides match TRBD2. This CDR3 contains 14 residues. Germline V CDR1 and CDR2: SNHLY, FYNNEI. V trimming: 0 bases; J trimming: 10 bases; junction bases outside the gene matches: 5.

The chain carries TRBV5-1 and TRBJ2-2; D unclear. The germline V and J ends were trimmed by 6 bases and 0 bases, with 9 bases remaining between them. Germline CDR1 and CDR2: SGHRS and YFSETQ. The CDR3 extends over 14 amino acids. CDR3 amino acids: CASKVATNTGELFF. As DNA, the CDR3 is TGCGCCAGCAAAGTAGCTACGAACACCGGGGAGCTGTTTTTT.

DNA of the CDR3: TGTGCCAGCAGCCGGACACCGAATTTTGAGCAGTTCTTC. Its protein is CASSRTPNFEQFF. The chain links TRBV6-5 to TRBJ2-1, with a tentative D call TRBD1 (5 bases). Trimming left V 6 bases short and J 9 bases short, with 15 bases between. This CDR3 is built from 13 residues. Germline values: CDR1 MNHEY, CDR2 SVGAGI.

This chain's CDR3 is CASSLGALYSPLHF. The CDR3 coding sequence is TGTGCCAGCAGCTTGGGCGCCCTCTATTCACCCCTCCACTTT. This chain links TRBV5-5 with TRBJ1-6; D is uncertain. V was clipped by 0 bases and J by 8 bases, with 9 bases between them. The CDR3 loop spans 14 amino acids. The germline V gene encodes CDR1 SGHKS and CDR2 YYEKEE (reference sequence).

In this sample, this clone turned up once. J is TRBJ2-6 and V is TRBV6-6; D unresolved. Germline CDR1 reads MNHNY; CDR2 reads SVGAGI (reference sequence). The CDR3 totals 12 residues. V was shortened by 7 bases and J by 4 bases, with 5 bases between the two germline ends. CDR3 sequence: CASTTGANVLTF. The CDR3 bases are TGTGCCAGCACGACAGGGGCCAACGTCCTGACTTTC.

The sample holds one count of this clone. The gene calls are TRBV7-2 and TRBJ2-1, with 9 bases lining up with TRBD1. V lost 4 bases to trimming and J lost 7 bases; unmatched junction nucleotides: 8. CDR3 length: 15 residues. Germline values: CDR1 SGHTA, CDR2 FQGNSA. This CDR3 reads CASSWTRDRANEQFF. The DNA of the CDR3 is TGTGCCAGCAGCTGGACTCGGGACAGGGCGAATGAGCAGTTCTTC.

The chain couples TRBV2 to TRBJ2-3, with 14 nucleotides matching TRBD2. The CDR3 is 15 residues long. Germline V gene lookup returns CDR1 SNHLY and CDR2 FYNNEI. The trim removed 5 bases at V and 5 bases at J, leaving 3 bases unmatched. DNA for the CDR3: TGTGCCAGCAGTCGACTAGCGGGGGGGGTAGATACGCAGTATTTT. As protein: CASSRLAGGVDTQYF.

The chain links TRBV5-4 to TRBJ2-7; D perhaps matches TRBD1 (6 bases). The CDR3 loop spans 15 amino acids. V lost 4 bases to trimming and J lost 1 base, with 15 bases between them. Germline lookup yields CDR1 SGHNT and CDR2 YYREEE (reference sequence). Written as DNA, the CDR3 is TGTGCCAGCAGCCCCCGTAATACAGGGTCCTACGAGCAGTACTTC. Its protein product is CASSPRNTGSYEQYF.

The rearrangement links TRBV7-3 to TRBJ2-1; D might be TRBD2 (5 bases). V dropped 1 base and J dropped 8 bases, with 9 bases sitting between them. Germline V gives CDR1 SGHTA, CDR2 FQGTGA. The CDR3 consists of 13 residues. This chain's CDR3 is CASSLISGDEQFF. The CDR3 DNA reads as TGTGCCAGCAGCTTAATTTCCGGGGATGAGCAGTTCTTC.

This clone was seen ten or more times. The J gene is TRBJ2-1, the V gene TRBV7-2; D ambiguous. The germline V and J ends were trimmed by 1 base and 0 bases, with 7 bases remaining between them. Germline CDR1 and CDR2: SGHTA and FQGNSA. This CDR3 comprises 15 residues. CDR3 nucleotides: TGTGCCAGCAGCTTAGACTTTAGCTCCTACAATGAGCAGTTCTTC. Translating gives CASSLDFSSYNEQFF.

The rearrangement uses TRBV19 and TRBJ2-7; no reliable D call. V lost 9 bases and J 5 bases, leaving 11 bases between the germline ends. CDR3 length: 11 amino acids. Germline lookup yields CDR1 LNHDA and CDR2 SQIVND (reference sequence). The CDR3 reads CASTWAHEQYF. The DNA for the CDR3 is TGTGCCAGCACGTGGGCACACGAGCAGTACTTC.

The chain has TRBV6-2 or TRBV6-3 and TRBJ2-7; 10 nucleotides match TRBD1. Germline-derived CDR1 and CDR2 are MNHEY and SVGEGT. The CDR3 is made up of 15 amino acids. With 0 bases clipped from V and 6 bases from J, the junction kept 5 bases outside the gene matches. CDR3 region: CASSYSTGGIREQYF. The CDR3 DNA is TGTGCCAGCAGTTACTCGACAGGGGGCATACGCGAGCAGTACTTC.

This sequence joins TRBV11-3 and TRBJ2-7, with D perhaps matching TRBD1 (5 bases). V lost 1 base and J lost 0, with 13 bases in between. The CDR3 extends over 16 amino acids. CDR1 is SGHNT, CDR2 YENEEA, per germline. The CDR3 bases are TGTGCCAGCAGCTTAGGGGGCTTATCGCCCTCCTACGAGCAGTACTTC. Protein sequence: CASSLGGLSPSYEQYF.

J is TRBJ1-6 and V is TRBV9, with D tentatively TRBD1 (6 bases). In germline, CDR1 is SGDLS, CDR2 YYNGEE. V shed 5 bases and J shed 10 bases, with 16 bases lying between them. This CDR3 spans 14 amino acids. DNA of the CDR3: TGTGCCAGCAGGGGGGCTCTGACCGGGTCACCCCTCCACTTT. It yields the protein CASRGALTGSPLHF.

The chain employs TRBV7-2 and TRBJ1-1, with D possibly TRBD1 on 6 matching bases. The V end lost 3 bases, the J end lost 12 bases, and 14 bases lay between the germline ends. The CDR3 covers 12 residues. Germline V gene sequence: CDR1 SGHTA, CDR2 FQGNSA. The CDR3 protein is CASSFDRTVPFF. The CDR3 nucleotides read TGTGCCAGCAGCTTTGACAGGACGGTACCTTTCTTT.

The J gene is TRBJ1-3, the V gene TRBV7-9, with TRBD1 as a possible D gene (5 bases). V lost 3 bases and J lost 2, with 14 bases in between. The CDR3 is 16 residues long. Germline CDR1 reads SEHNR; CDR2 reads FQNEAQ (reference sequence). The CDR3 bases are TGTGCCAGCAGCTTGGCGGGGCAGATACCTGGAAACACCATATATTTT. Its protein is CASSLAGQIPGNTIYF.

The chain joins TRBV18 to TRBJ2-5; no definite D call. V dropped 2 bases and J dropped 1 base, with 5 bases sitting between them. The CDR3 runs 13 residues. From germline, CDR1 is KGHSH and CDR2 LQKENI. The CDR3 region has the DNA TGTGCCAGCTCACCAAACAGCCAAGAGACCCAGTACTTC. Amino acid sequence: CASSPNSQETQYF. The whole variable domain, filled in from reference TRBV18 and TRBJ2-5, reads NAGVMQNPRHLVRRRGQEARLRCSPMKGHSHVYWYRQLPEEGLKFMVYLQKENIIDESGMPKERFSAEFPKEGPSILRIQQVVRGDSAAYFCASSPNSQETQYFGPGTRLLVL.

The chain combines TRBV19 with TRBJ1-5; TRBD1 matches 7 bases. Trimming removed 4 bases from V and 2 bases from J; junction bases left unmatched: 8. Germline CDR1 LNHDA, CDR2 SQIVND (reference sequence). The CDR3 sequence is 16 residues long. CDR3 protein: CASSKQGNMGNQPQHF. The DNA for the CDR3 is TGTGCCAGTAGTAAACAGGGGAACATGGGCAATCAGCCCCAGCATTTT. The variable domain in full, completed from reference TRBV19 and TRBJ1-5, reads DGGITQSPKYLFRKEGQNVTLSCEQNLNHDAMYWYRQDPGQGLRLIYYSQIVNDFQKGDIAEGYSVSREKKESFPLTVTSAQKNPTAFYLCASSKQGNMGNQPQHFGDGTRLSIL.